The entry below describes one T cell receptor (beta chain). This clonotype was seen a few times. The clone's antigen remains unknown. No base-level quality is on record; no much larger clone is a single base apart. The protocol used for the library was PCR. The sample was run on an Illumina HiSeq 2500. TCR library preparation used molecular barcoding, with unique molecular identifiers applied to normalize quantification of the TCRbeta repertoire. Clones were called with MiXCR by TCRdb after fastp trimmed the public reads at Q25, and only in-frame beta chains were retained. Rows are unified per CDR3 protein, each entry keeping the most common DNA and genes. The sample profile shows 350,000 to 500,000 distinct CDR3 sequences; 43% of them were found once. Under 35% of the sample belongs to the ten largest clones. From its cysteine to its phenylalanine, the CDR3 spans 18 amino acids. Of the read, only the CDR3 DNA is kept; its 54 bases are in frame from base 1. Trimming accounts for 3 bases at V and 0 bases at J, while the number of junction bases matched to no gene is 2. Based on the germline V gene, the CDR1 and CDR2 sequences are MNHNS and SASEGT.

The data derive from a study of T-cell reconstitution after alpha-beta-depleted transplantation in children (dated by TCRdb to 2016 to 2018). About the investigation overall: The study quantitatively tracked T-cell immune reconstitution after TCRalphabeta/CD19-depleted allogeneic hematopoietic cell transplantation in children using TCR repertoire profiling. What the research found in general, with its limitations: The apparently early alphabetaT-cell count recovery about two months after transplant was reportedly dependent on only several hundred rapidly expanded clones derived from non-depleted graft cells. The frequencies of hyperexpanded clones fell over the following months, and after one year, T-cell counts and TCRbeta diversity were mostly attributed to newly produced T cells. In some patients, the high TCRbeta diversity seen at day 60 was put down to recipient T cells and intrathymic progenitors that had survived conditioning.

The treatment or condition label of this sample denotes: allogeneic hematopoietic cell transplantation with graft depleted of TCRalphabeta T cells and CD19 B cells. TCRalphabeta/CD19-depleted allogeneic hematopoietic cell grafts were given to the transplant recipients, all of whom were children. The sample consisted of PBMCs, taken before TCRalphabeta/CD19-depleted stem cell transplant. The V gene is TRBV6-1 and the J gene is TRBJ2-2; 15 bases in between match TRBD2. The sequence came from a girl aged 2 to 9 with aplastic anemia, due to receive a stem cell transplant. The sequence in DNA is TGTGCCAGCAGTGACGGACTAGCGGGAGGGCCGAACACCGGGGAGCTGTTTTTT. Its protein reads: CASSDGLAGGPNTGELFF.